The TCR beta chain under discussion was sequenced for a study of blood T cell repertoires in COVID-19 (dated by TCRdb to 2019 to 2021). About the full investigation: The collaborator samples originated in the United States, Italy and Spain and spanned the acute and convalescent phases of COVID-19. The repertoires were made available in a free public database intended to serve as a resource for research on the immune response to SARS-CoV-2. The prospective study material was composed of cDNA or gDNA derived from T cells, B-cell-depleted T cells, or PBMCs. The dataset comprised deeply sampled blood TCRbeta repertoires from subjects exposed to, actively infected with, or recovered from COVID-19. Sample metadata almost always included a de-identified subject ID, COVID-19 status, age in years and sex. Samples were obtained from the ongoing ImmuneRACE study (first 160 participants) and from some 1,300 subjects provided by 6 global collaborators. Where available, HLA class I and class II types were taken from metadata supplied by the sample provider and were not determined by assay-based typing. On the study overall, not on this receptor specifically: The quantity of clinical and demographic metadata differed by source and by participant and was supplied without curation.

TCRbeta CDR3 regions were amplified from genomic DNA using the immunoSEQ Assay, a bias-controlled multiplex PCR. The authors processed their data as follows. Nucleated cell counts per sample were estimated from amplification of reference gene primers within the assay. Sequence reads were collapsed and filtered to measure the absolute abundance of every unique TCRbeta CDR3 rearrangement. For each sample, productive Simpson clonality was calculated by taking the square root of Simpson's diversity index across productive rearrangements. Here the immuneACCESS table is served through TCRdb, limited to in-frame sequences with V and J called. Missing clones are a known gap in these copies; in checked studies unresolved V genes cover under half, and the rest lacks a known reason. V, J and clone size derive from that table, while D and trimming were established from the DNA sequence. This sample lists 430,000 or so clones; 80% to 90% were detected once. Approximately 0.92% of the sample is held by the ten biggest clonotypes.

This clone was seen more than once but under ten times. The target of this receptor is not known. Nothing much larger sits one base from this clone, and base qualities are not available. The germline V gene encodes CDR1 LGHNT and CDR2 FRNRAP. Cut back by 1 base and 8 bases, the V and J ends lie 14 bases apart. Counted from cysteine to phenylalanine, this CDR3 has 14 amino acids. CDR3 DNA only is kept here, 42 bases in frame from base 1. One collaborating source in Seattle enrolled patients while the patients were actively infected and followed the patients over time throughout the course of disease. Each collaborating institution followed its own protocols to collect whole blood in K2EDTA tubes. For TCRbeta analysis, collaborators shipped samples in one of three forms: frozen whole blood, isolated PBMCs, or DNA extracted from either of those sample types.

The chain is encoded by TRBV12-5 joined to TRBJ1-2; the D segment cannot be called with confidence. This receptor was taken from a man aged 18 to 29 with COVID-19, enrolled during active disease. Sequences were obtained from peripheral blood. The CDR3 region has the sequence CASGLATRGGGYTF. The sequenced DNA: TGTGCTAGTGGTTTGGCCACACGGGGAGGCGGCTACACCTTC. The full variable domain, with segments outside the CDR3 supplied by the reference TRBV12-5 and TRBJ1-2 proteins, appears as DARVTQTPRHKVTEMGQEVTMRCQPILGHNTVFWYRQTMMQGLELLAYFRNRAPLDDSGMPKDRFSAEMPDATLATLKIQPSEPRDSAVYFCASGLATRGGGYTFGSGTRLTVV.